This TCR beta chain appears in the sequencing data of a study of shared clonotypes between healthy human individuals. Findings and caveats of the study: The sampled material consisted only of blood, and tissue repertoires are likely to differ. When naive CD4 clonotypes were compared across four donors, about 4.8% were shared.

Naive CD8 cells lacked CD45RO and underwent positive selection for CCR7, leaving out terminally differentiated effector memory CD45RA+ cells. On this clone: Its antigen is currently unknown.

CDR3 length: 15 amino acids. V dropped 4 bases and J dropped 1 base, with 16 bases sitting between them. In germline, CDR1 is SQVTM, CDR2 ANQGSEA. Some clones are missing from TCRdb's copy, which holds only in-frame ones; the method was immunoSEQ multiplex PCR. The table has about 2.1 million clones, 80% to 95% seen once. The specimen was naive CD8+ T cells from PBMCs. The receptor was isolated from a man in his late teens or twenties in good health. Some clones in this sample may be carry-over from other donors' samples. The chain links TRBV29-1 to TRBJ1-1, with no clear D. The CDR3 sequence is CSVVLFGLPNTEAFF. The DNA of the CDR3 is TGCAGCGTTGTTCTCTTCGGCTTACCGAACACTGAAGCTTTCTTT.